The present TCR beta chain was sequenced within a study of blood T cell repertoires in COVID-19. Study-wide context: The United States, Italy and Spain were the sources of the acute and convalescent COVID-19 samples. PBMCs, B-cell-depleted T cells, or T cells were the source of the cDNA or gDNA that made up the material.

The authors' processing: Amplification of reference gene primers was used by the study to estimate nucleated cell counts. Some clones are missing from TCRdb's copy, which holds only in-frame ones; the method was immunoSEQ multiplex PCR. V and J calls and clone size are those listed in that table; D and trimming were worked out from the DNA. Found here are about 150,000 clones, 91% of them singletons; the top ten hold around 0.55%. The origin of this receptor is a man in his fifties or sixties with acute or convalescent COVID-19. The sample comprised peripheral blood.

The CDR3 reads CASSYNRGAHTDTQYF. CDR3 in DNA: TGTGCCAGCAGTTACAACAGGGGGGCACACACAGATACGCAGTATTTT. This rearrangement joins TRBV6-5 to TRBJ2-3; 8 nucleotides align to TRBD1. From germline, CDR1 is MNHEY and CDR2 SVGAGI. Germline trimming cut 2 bases from V and 2 bases from J; bases unmatched to any gene: 6. The CDR3 runs to 16 residues.